The rows below give T cell receptor beta chains drawn from one sample of a study of shared clonotypes between healthy human individuals. Clones were read by immunoSEQ multiplex PCR, and TCRdb kept only the in-frame ones, dropping some. Altogether about 2.4 million clones are present, 93% being singletons, with the ten largest covering approximately 0.36%. Sequencing was done on a sample of naive CD4+ T cells from PBMCs. The receptors shown here come from a man younger than 35 in good health. Some clones in this sample may be carry-over from other donors' samples. Both conserved end residues are part of each CDR3. The D gene is left open where the match is weak. Size is stated for part of the rows, as once, few or many counts, or as a class when the clone is expanded.

TRBV5-4	TRBJ1-3	-	-	TGTGCCAGCAGCTGGGGGAAGGGAAACACCATATATTTT	CASSWGKGNTIYF
TRBV20-1	TRBJ2-4	-	-	TGCAGTGCTTGGACAGTAAACATTCAGTACTTC	CSAWTVNIQYF
TRBV4-3	TRBJ2-1	-	-	TGCGCCAGCAGCCAAGATCGCATCTCTAGGCAAATCTTC	CASSQDRISRQIF
TRBV5-6	TRBJ2-2	-	-	TGTGCCAGCAGCTTGGTCCCCGGGGACAACACCGGGGAGCTGTTTTTT	CASSLVPGDNTGELFF
TRBV4-2	TRBJ2-3	once	-	TGTGCCAGCAGCCAAGAGTCGTCAGATACGCAGTATTTT	CASSQESSDTQYF
TRBV2	TRBJ1-5	-	-	TGTGCCAGCGGAGGGGACTATAGCAATCAGCCCCAGCATTTT	CASGGDYSNQPQHF
TRBV6-1	TRBJ2-2	-	TRBD2	TGTGCCAGCAGTAGAGGGCTAGCGGTCGCCGGGGAGCTGTTTTTT	CASSRGLAVAGELFF
TRBV6-5	TRBJ2-7	-	-	TGTGCCAGCAGTTACAGCAACTCCGGGTTGCAGTACTTC	CASSYSNSGLQYF
TRBV6-5	TRBJ2-7	once	-	TGTGCCAGCAGTTCGCCAGGGAGCTACGAGCAGTACTTC	CASSSPGSYEQYF
TRBV7-9	TRBJ2-2	-	TRBD2	TGTGCCAGCAGCTTGGGAGCCGGGACTAGCGGCACCGGGGAGCTGTTTTTT	CASSLGAGTSGTGELFF
TRBV5-1	TRBJ2-2	-	-	TGCGCCAGCAGCTTAGGGACTCCGAACACCGGGGAGCTGTTTTTT	CASSLGTPNTGELFF
TRBV18	TRBJ1-1	few	-	TGTGCCAGCTCACCACCCCCGGGCCCTGAAGCTTTCTTT	CASSPPPGPEAFF
TRBV2	TRBJ2-2	once	-	TGTGCCAGCAGCCGGACAGCGACCGGGGAGCTGTTTTTT	CASSRTATGELFF
TRBV5-1	TRBJ1-2	-	-	TGCGCCAGCAGCTTGGGGACAGAGACTAACTATGGCTACACCTTC	CASSLGTETNYGYTF
TRBV6-5	TRBJ1-6	once	TRBD1	TGTGCCAGCAGTTATTCGACAGGGGAGTTACCCCTCCACTTT	CASSYSTGELPLHF
TRBV6-1	TRBJ2-2	-	TRBD1	TGTGCCAGCAGTGAAAGGGGACAGGGGGAGCTGTTTTTT	CASSERGQGELFF